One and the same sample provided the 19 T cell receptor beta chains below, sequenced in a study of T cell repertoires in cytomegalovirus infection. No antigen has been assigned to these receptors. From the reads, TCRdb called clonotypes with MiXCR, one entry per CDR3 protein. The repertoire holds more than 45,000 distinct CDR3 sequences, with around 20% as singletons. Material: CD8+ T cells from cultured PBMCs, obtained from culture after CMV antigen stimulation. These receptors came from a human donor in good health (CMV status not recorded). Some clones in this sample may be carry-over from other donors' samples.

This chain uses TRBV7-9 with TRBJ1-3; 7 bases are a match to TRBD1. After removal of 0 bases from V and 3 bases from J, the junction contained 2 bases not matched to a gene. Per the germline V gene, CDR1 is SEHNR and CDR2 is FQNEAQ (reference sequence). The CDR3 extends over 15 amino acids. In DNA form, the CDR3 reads TGTGCCAGCAGCTTAGCGAGGACAGGTGGAAACACCATATATTTT. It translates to CASSLARTGGNTIYF.

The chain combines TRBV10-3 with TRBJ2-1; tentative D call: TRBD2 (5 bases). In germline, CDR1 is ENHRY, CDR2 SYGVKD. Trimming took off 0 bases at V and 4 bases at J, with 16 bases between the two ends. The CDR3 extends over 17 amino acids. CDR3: CAISESEAATGYNEQFF. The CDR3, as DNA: TGTGCCATCAGTGAGTCAGAAGCGGCCACCGGGTACAATGAGCAGTTCTTC.

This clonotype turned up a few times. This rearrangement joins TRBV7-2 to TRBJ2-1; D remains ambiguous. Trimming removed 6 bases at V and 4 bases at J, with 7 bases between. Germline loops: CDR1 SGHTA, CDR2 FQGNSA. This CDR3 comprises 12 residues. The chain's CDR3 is CASSGLYNEQFF. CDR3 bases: TGTGCCAGCAGTGGCCTATACAATGAGCAGTTCTTC.

In DNA, the CDR3 is TGTGCCAGCAGCCTTAGTTGGGGGTCGGCAGAGACCCAGTACTTC. This encodes CASSLSWGSAETQYF. The chain carries TRBV7-2 and TRBJ2-5; TRBD1 or TRBD2 may be the D gene (5 bases each). V lost 5 bases and J 4 bases, leaving 17 bases between the germline ends. CDR1 and CDR2 from the germline V gene are SGHTA and FQGNSA. There are 15 residues in the CDR3.

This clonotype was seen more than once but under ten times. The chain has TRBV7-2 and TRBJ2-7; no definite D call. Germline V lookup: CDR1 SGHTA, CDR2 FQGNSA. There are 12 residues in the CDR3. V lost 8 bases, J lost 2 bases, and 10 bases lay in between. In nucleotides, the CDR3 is TGTGCCAGCCAAGACACTCCCTACGAGCAGTACTTC. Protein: CASQDTPYEQYF. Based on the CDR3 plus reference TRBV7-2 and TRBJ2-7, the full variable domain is GAGVSQSPSNKVTEKGKDVELRCDPISGHTALYWYRQSLGQGLEFLIYFQGNSAPDKSGLPSDRFSAERTGGSVSTLTIQRTQQEDSAVYLCASQDTPYEQYFGPGTRLTVT.

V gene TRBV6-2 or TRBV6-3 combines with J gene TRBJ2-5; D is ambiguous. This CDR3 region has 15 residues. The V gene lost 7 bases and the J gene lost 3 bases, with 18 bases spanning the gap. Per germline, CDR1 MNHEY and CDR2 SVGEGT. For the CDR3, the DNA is TGTGCCAGCAACCACCGTGCGGTCAGTAAAGAGACCCAGTACTTC. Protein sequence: CASNHRAVSKETQYF.

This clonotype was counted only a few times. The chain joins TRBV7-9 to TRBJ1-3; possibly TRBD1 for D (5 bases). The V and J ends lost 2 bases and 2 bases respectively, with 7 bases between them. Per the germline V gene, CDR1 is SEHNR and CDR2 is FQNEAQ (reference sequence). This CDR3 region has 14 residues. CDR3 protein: CASSLRGTGNTIYF. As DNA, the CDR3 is TGTGCCAGCAGCTTACGGGGGACTGGAAACACCATATATTTT.

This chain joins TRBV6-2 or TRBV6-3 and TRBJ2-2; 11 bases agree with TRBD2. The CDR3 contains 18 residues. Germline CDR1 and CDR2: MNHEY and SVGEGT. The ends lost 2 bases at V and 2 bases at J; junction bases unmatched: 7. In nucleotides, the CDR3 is TGTGCCAGCAGTTACCCGCTAGCGGGGGGCCCTAACACCGGGGAGCTGTTTTTT. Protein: CASSYPLAGGPNTGELFF.

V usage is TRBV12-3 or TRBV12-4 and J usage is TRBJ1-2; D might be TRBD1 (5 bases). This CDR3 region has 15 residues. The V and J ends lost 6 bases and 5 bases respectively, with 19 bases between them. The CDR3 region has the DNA TGTGCCAGCAGATTCGAGGGGCCCATGGATTATGGCTACACCTTC. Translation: CASRFEGPMDYGYTF.

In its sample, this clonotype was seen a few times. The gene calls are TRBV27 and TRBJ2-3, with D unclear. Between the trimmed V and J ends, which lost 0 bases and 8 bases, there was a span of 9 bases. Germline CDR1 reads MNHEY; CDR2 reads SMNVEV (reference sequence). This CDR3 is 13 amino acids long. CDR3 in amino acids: CASSLSNHRTQYF. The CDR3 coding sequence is TGTGCCAGCAGTTTATCGAACCACCGTACGCAGTATTTT.

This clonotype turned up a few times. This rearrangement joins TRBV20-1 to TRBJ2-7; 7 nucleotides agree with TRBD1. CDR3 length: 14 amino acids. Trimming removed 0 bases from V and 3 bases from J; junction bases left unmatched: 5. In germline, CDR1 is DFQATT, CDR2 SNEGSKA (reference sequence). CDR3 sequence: CSARDLRTGYEQYF. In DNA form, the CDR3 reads TGCAGTGCTAGAGACCTACGGACAGGCTACGAGCAGTACTTC.

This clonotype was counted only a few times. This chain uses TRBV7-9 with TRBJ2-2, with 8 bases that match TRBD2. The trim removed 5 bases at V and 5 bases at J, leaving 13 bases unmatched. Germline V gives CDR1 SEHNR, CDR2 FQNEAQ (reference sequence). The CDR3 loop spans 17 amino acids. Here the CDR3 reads CASSPDLSGSGTGELFF. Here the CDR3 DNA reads TGTGCCAGCAGCCCCGATCTCAGCGGGAGTGGTACCGGGGAGCTGTTTTTT.

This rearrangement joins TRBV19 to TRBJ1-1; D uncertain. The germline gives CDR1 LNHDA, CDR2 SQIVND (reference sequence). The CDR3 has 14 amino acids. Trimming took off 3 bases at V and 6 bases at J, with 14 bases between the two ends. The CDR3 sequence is CASSIPGFGAEAFF. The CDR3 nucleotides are TGTGCCAGTAGTATCCCCGGCTTCGGTGCTGAAGCTTTCTTT.

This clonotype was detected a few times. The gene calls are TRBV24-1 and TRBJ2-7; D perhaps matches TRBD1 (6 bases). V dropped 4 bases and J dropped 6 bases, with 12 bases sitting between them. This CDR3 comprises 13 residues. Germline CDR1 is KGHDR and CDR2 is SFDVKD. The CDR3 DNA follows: TGTGCCACCAGTGACCGACAGGTCCCCGAGCAGTACTTC. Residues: CATSDRQVPEQYF.

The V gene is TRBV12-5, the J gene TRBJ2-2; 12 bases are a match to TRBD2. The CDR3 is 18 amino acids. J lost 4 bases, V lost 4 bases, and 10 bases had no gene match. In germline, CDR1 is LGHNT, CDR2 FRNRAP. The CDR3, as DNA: TGTGCTAGTGGTTCCTCGGGAGTACTAGCGGGGGGCACCGGGGAGCTGTTTTTT. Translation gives CASGSSGVLAGGTGELFF.

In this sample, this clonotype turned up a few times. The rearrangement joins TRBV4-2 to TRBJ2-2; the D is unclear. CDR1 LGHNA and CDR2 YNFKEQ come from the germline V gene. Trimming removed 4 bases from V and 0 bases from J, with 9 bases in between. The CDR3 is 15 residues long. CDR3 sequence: CASSRLPTNTGELFF. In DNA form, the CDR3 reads TGTGCCAGCAGCCGCCTTCCTACGAACACCGGGGAGCTGTTTTTT.

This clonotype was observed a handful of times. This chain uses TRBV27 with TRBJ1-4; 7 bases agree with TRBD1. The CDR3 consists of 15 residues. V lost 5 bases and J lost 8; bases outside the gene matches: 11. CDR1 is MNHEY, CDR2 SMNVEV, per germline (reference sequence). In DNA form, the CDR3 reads TGTGCCAGCAGTCCAGGGGGGGGTCGTGGAGAAAAACTGTTTTTT. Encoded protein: CASSPGGGRGEKLFF.

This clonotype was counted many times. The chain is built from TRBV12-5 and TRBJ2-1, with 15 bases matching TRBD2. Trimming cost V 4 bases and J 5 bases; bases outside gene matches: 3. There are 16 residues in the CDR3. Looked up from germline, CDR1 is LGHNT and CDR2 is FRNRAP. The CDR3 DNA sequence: TGTGCTAGTGGTTGGGGGACTAGCGGGGGGCACAATGAGCAGTTCTTC. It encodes CASGWGTSGGHNEQFF.

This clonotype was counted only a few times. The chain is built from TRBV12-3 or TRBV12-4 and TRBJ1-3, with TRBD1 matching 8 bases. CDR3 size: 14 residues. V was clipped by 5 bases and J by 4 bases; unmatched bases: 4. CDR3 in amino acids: CASSRDRRGNTIYF. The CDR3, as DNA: TGTGCCAGCAGTCGGGACAGGCGAGGAAACACCATATATTTT.